The source of this T cell receptor beta chain is a study of tumor-infiltrating lymphocytes in localized non-small cell lung cancer. Points from the study as a whole: Tumors had more T cell infiltration than uninvolved lung, per TCRbeta sequencing and CD3 counts.

V lost 4 bases and J lost 4, with 14 bases in between. The germline CDR1 and CDR2 sequences are SGHRS and YFSETQ. The CDR3 totals 14 residues. As regards this clone: The antigen is not known.

Sequencing was performed with immunoSEQ multiplex PCR; in TCRdb, only in-frame clones are kept and a portion is missing. The table has about 15,000 clones, over 75% seen once. The receptor's source is a human donor with non-small cell lung cancer. Specimen: uninvolved lung tissue not adjacent to the tumor. The rearrangement links TRBV5-1 to TRBJ1-2; weak D call: TRBD1 (5 bases). In DNA, the CDR3 is TGCGCCAGCAGCGCGGGGACGATACTCTATGGCTACACCTTC. This sequence encodes CASSAGTILYGYTF. Combining the CDR3 with reference TRBV5-1 and TRBJ1-2 gives the whole variable domain KAGVTQTPRYLIKTRGQQVTLSCSPISGHRSVSWYQQTPGQGLQFLFEYFSETQRNKGNFPGRFSGRQFSNSRSEMNVSTLELGDSALYLCASSAGTILYGYTFGSGTRLTVV.